These 6 T cell receptor beta chains originate from one sample sequenced in a study of T cell clusters in autoimmune cytopenias. TRB amplification used approximately 0.25 ug of peripheral blood genomic DNA. TRB rearrangements were amplified by touch-down multiplex PCR with mixed TRB-A/B primers. TCRdb reprocessed the multiplex PCR reads, with one entry per CDR3 protein and no DNA. The sample's table shows approximately 700 distinct CDR3 sequences. These data also formed part of another study, on T cell repertoires in aging, cancer and after chemotherapy.

The sample taken for sequencing was peripheral blood. The source is a human donor with chronic lymphocytic leukemia.

Measured by frequency, this clonotype is large. The chain combines TRBV13 with TRBJ2-7; no DNA is available, so the TRBD1 call from TCRdb remains unchecked. The CDR3 extends over 14 amino acids. Looked up from germline, CDR1 is PRHDT and CDR2 is FYEKMQ (reference sequence). The CDR3 protein is CASSSRGPSYEQYF. Variable domain in full (rest from reference TRBV13 and TRBJ2-7): AAGVIQSPRHLIKEKRETATLKCYPIPRHDTVYWYQQGPGQDPQFLISFYEKMQSDKGSIPDRFSAQQFSDYHSELNMSSLELGDSALYFCASSSRGPSYEQYFGPGTRLTVT.

According to its frequency, this clonotype is medium-sized. The J gene is TRBJ2-7, the V gene TRBV12-3 or TRBV12-4. The CDR3 length is 13 residues. The CDR3 sequence: CASSFSDIYEQYF.

Judged by frequency, this clonotype is medium-sized. The chain carries TRBV11-2 and TRBJ1-5. The CDR3 covers 15 residues. The germline V gene has CDR1 SGHAT and CDR2 FQNNGV. CDR3: CASSLAGYGDQPQHF.

This clonotype is deemed large by its frequency. The chain links TRBV27 to TRBJ2-1; TCRdb picks TRBD1, but there is no DNA to check that call. The CDR3 loop spans 15 amino acids. Germline V gene lookup returns CDR1 MNHEY and CDR2 SMNVEV (reference sequence). The CDR3 here is CASRGQGKGTNEQFF.

According to its frequency, this clonotype is medium-sized. The J gene is TRBJ1-4, the V gene TRBV5-4; no DNA is available, so the TRBD1 call from TCRdb remains unchecked. This CDR3 has 15 residues. Looked up from germline, CDR1 is SGHNT and CDR2 is YYREEE (reference sequence). CDR3: CASTFRDRAGEKLFF. Complete variable domain (other parts from reference TRBV5-4 and TRBJ1-4): ETGVTQSPTHLIKTRGQQVTLRCSSQSGHNTVSWYQQALGQGPQFIFQYYREEENGRGNFPPRFSGLQFPNYSSELNVNALELDDSALYLCASTFRDRAGEKLFFGSGTQLSVL.

This clonotype is deemed medium-sized by its frequency. The rearrangement joins TRBV7-3 to TRBJ2-1; the D call from TCRdb, TRBD2, cannot be confirmed without DNA. CDR1 is SGHTA and CDR2 is FQGTGA in the germline V gene. The CDR3 contains 15 residues. This CDR3 reads CASSSTGLGHNEQFF. Together with reference TRBV7-3 and TRBJ2-1, the CDR3 gives the full variable domain: GAGVSQTPSNKVTEKGKYVELRCDPISGHTALYWYRQSLGQGPEFLIYFQGTGAADDSGLPNDRFFAVRPEGSVSTLKIQRTERGDSAVYLCASSSTGLGHNEQFFGPGTRLTVL.